This TCR beta chain was identified in a study of CD8 T cells in Susac syndrome. TCR beta from blood CD8+ and CD4+ T cells was sequenced. Random hexamers served to reverse transcribe roughly 0.45 to 1 ug RNA. Amplification of TCR beta CDR3 by immunoSEQ multiplex PCR spanned 54 Vbeta and 13 Jbeta. From the immunoSEQ multiplex PCR reads, TCRdb called clonotypes with MiXCR, one entry per CDR3 protein. The sample carries around 200,000 distinct CDR3 sequences, around 95% recorded once. The sequenced sample was CD4+ T cells from PBMCs. The source of this sequence is a human donor in good health.

CDR3 DNA sequence: TGCAGTGCTCCCCCCAGTGGGGGAACGGGGTACAATGAGCAGTTCTTC. Translated: CSAPPSGGTGYNEQFF. V usage is TRBV20-1 and J usage is TRBJ2-1; D tentatively reads TRBD1 or TRBD2 (5 bases each). Germline V gene sequence: CDR1 DFQATT, CDR2 SNEGSKA (reference sequence). The CDR3 totals 16 residues. Trimming shortened V by 5 bases and J by 4 bases, and 21 bases separated the two germline ends.